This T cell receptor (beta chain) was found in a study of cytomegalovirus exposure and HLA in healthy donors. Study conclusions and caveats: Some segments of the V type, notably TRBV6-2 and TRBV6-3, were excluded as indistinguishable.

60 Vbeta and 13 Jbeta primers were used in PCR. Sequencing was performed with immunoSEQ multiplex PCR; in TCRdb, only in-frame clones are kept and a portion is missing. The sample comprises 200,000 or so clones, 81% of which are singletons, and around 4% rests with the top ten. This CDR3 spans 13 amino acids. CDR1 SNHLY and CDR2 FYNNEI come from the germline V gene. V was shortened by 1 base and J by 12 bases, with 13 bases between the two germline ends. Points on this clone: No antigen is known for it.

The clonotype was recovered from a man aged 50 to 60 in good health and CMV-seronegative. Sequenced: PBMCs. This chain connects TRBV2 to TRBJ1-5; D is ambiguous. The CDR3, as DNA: TGTGCCAGCAGTGAAGAGGTGACACCACTCCAGCATTTT. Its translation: CASSEEVTPLQHF.